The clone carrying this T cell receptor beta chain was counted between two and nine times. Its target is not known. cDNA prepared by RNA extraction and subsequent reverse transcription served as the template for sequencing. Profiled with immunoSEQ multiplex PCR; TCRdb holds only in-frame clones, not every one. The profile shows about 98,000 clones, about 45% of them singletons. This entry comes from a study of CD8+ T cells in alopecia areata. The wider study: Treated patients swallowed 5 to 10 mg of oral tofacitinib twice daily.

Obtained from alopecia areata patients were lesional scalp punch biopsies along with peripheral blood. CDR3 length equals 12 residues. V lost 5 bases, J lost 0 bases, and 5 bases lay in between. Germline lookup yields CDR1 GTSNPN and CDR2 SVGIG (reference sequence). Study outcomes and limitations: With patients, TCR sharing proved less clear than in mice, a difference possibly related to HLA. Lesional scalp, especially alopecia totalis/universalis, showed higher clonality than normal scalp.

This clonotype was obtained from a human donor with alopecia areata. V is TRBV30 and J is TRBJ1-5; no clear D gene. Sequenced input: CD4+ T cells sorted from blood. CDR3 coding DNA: TGTGCCTGGGGATCTAGCAATCAGCCCCAGCATTTT. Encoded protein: CAWGSSNQPQHF.